Listed below are T cell receptor beta chains from one sample, sequenced in a study of cytomegalovirus exposure and HLA in healthy donors. Sequencing used immunoSEQ multiplex PCR; TCRdb keeps in-frame clones, though not all of them. The sample includes roughly 150,000 clones, more than 75% of them seen just once. Sample: PBMCs. The origin of the receptors is a woman between 18 and 30 years old in good health and CMV-seronegative. Both conserved end residues are part of each CDR3. Fields, in order: V gene, clone size, CDR3 protein. For some rows the clone size is stated as once, few or many, or as a class when expanded; others skip it.

v_gene: TRBV30; abundance: many; CDR3aa: CAWSASWAGGEKLFF
v_gene: TRBV5-4; abundance: -; CDR3aa: CASSSGQGASGANVLTF
v_gene: TRBV25-1; abundance: few; CDR3aa: CASRGTGDTPQHF
v_gene: TRBV7-9; abundance: -; CDR3aa: CASVGGEFATNEKLFF
v_gene: TRBV6-5; abundance: -; CDR3aa: CASMLRGTDTQYF
v_gene: TRBV28; abundance: -; CDR3aa: CASSTSGANTGELFF
v_gene: TRBV18; abundance: -; CDR3aa: CASSPSGRDQPQHF
v_gene: TRBV28; abundance: -; CDR3aa: CASSPMGEGGLQETQYF
v_gene: TRBV4-3; abundance: few; CDR3aa: CASSPPGLTDEQFF
v_gene: TRBV2; abundance: -; CDR3aa: CASSRRTGGSGYGYTF
v_gene: TRBV28; abundance: -; CDR3aa: CASSSFSQGGTDTQYF
v_gene: TRBV28; abundance: -; CDR3aa: CASNDQGYYNEQFF
v_gene: TRBV27; abundance: once; CDR3aa: CASSWGQGTTGELFF
v_gene: TRBV28; abundance: -; CDR3aa: CASTPIGAQGNGDGYTF
v_gene: TRBV7-2; abundance: -; CDR3aa: CASSLGLMGAGYGYTF
v_gene: TRBV30; abundance: -; CDR3aa: CAWSVPGQGGVKLFF
v_gene: TRBV5-1; abundance: -; CDR3aa: CASSRSGQGKLRYEQYF
v_gene: TRBV4-1; abundance: once; CDR3aa: CASSQALPVRYPYEQYF
v_gene: TRBV15; abundance: -; CDR3aa: CATSRVWVGGTGYEQYF
v_gene: TRBV18; abundance: once; CDR3aa: CASSPRTGTTNEKLFF
v_gene: TRBV6-5; abundance: -; CDR3aa: CASSYSGGSEAFF
v_gene: TRBV29-1; abundance: -; CDR3aa: CSVERPGGSYEQYF
v_gene: TRBV4-1; abundance: -; CDR3aa: CASSQVWAGAFPYEQYF
v_gene: TRBV7-2; abundance: -; CDR3aa: CASSLAGSRGRAEQYF
v_gene: TRBV18; abundance: -; CDR3aa: CASSPGQGMPNQPQHF
v_gene: TRBV6-4; abundance: -; CDR3aa: CASSEGPQGEQYF
v_gene: TRBV6-5; abundance: -; CDR3aa: CASSRGGSGYNEQFF
v_gene: TRBV9; abundance: -; CDR3aa: CASSVEVSGRVNEQFF
v_gene: TRBV19; abundance: -; CDR3aa: CASSITGMNTEAFF
v_gene: TRBV2; abundance: -; CDR3aa: CASSTQGAGPSTDTQYF
v_gene: TRBV25-1; abundance: once; CDR3aa: CASVEGDWANYGYTF
v_gene: TRBV4-3; abundance: -; CDR3aa: CASSHLTGVSTDTQYF
v_gene: TRBV7-3; abundance: -; CDR3aa: CASSLSRGQETQYF
v_gene: TRBV7-2; abundance: -; CDR3aa: CASSPQGGGGYEQYF
v_gene: TRBV28; abundance: -; CDR3aa: CASSLFGTNTEAFF
v_gene: TRBV5-8; abundance: few; CDR3aa: CASSLGGESYEQYF
v_gene: TRBV7-2; abundance: -; CDR3aa: CASSFSSQETQYF
v_gene: TRBV27; abundance: -; CDR3aa: CASSFEGLNTEAFF
v_gene: TRBV5-1; abundance: -; CDR3aa: CASSFGGETQYF
v_gene: TRBV25-1; abundance: -; CDR3aa: CASSDPRVFNEKLFF
v_gene: TRBV28; abundance: -; CDR3aa: CASSRLIYEQYF
v_gene: TRBV7-9; abundance: once; CDR3aa: CASSLSSSNYGYTF
v_gene: TRBV2; abundance: -; CDR3aa: CASSEAEGGKTQYF
v_gene: TRBV5-1; abundance: few; CDR3aa: CASSLGLAGDWFF
v_gene: TRBV7-9; abundance: -; CDR3aa: CASSCRDRVSAEEKLFF
v_gene: TRBV19; abundance: -; CDR3aa: CASSVRQVAYNEQFF
v_gene: TRBV9; abundance: -; CDR3aa: CASSVVQAHSNQPQHF
v_gene: TRBV18; abundance: -; CDR3aa: CASSIETGGRTEAFF